This entry features one T cell receptor beta chain sequence. TCRdb keeps only in-frame clones here, not all; method: immunoSEQ multiplex PCR. The sample carries a few hundred thousand clones, roughly 90% recorded once. For recovered donors of Cohort 3, there were two negative PCRs, clearance, or symptom resolution. J was trimmed by 4 bases and V by 4 bases; bases with no gene match: 5. The CDR3 length is 15 residues. In germline, CDR1 is KGHSH, CDR2 LQKENI. This specimen comes from a study of blood T cell repertoires in COVID-19. Turning to the study itself: Collection of acute and convalescent COVID-19 samples took place in the United States, Italy and Spain.

V and J are TRBV18 and TRBJ2-7; 12 bases are shared with TRBD1. Sequencing used PBMCs or T cells enriched from blood (not recorded which). The TCR sequence derives from a woman in her 30s who had recovered from COVID-19. The CDR3 sequence: CASSQPGQGAYEQYF. The CDR3 nucleotides are TGTGCCAGCTCACAACCGGGACAGGGGGCTTACGAGCAGTACTTC.